This T cell receptor (beta chain) was retrieved from a study of T cell responses to AZD1222 COVID-19 vaccine. Study-level results: Seropositivity was recorded at baseline in only 6 or 7 AZD1222 recipients. Females outnumbered males among donors, who were mostly white British; clonal diversity was possibly underestimated.

Worth noting for this clone: Antigen unknown.

This CDR3 has 19 amino acids. V was clipped by 4 bases and J by 9 bases; unmatched bases: 19. Germline values: CDR1 KGHDR, CDR2 SFDVKD. Second-dose groups at about 4 or about 12 weeks were pooled. The protocol was immunoSEQ multiplex PCR, while the TCRdb copy is restricted to in-frame clones and leaves out a portion. The top ten clones hold 3% to 3.5% of a sample with roughly 190,000 clones, 80% to 95% of them seen once. This TCR derives from an adult who received the AZD1222 COVID-19 vaccine. The chain is built from TRBV24-1 and TRBJ2-1; 11 nucleotides agree with TRBD2. Specimen: peripheral blood, collected 28 days after the second AZD1222 dose. For the CDR3, the DNA is TGTGCCACCAGTGAATCACTAGCGGGAGTGGTCGTCTCCCCAGGTGAGCAGTTCTTC. Protein sequence: CATSESLAGVVVSPGEQFF.